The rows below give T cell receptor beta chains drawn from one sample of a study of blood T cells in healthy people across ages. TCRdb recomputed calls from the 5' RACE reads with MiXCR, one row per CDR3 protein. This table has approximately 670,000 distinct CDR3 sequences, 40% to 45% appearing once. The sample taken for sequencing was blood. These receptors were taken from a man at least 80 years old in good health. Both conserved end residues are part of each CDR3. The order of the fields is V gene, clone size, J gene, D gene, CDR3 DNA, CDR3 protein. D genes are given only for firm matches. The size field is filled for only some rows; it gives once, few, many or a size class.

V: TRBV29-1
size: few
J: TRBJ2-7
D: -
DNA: TGCAGCGTTGGGACCGGGGGCGAGCAGTACTTC
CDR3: CSVGTGGEQYF

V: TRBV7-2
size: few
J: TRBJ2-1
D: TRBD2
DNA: TGTGCCAGCAGCTTCCAGACTAGCGGGGTTAAGAGTGAGCAGTTCTTC
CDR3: CASSFQTSGVKSEQFF

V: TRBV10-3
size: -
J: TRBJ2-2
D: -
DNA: TGTGCCATAACAGGGTTTCGGGAGGACGGGGAGCTGTTTTTT
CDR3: CAITGFREDGELFF

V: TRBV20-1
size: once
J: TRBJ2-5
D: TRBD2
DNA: TGCAGTGCTAGAGACGGCGGGAGCCCGCAAGAGACCCAGTACTTC
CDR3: CSARDGGSPQETQYF

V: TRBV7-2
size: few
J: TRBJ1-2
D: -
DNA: TGTGCCAGCAGATTTAACTATGGCTACACCTTC
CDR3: CASRFNYGYTF

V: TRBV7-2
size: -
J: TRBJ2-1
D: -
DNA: TGTGCCAGCAGCTTAATGGGGGACTCCTACAATGAGCAGTTCTTC
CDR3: CASSLMGDSYNEQFF

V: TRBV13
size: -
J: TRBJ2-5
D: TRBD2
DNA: TGTGCCAGCAGCCTCCTAGCGGGAGTGGGAGAGACCCAGTACTTC
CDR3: CASSLLAGVGETQYF

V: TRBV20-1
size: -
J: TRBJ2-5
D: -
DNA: TGCAGTGCTAGTTCCGGGACACAATGCAATGAGCAGTACTTC
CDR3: CSASSGTQCNEQYF

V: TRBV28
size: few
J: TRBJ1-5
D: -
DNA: TGTGCCAGCAACGAGGGGGGTATCTCTATCAGACAGCCCCAGCATTTT
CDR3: CASNEGGISIRQPQHF

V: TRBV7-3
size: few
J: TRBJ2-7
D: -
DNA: TGTGCCAGCAGCTTAGGGCCCCGGGGGAGCTCCTACAATGAGCAGTACTTC
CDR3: CASSLGPRGSSYNEQYF

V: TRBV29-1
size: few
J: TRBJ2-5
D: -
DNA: TGCAGCGGTACAACAGGGCCCCATTACAATGAGCAGTACTTC
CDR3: CSGTTGPHYNEQYF

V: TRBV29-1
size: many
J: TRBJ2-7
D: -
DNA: TGCAGCGTTGAGGAGGGCTCCTACGAGCAGTACTTC
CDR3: CSVEEGSYEQYF

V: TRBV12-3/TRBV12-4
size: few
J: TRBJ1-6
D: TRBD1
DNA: TGTGCCAGCAGCCATACTCAGGGGGGAAATTCACCCCTCCACTTT
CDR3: CASSHTQGGNSPLHF

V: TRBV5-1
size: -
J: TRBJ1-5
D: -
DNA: TGCGCCACGACTAGCGGGGGGACCAAGACTCAGCCCCAGCATTTT
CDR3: CATTSGGTKTQPQHF

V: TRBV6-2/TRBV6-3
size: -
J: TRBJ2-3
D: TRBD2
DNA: TGTGCCAGCAGGCGGAACTCCGGGACTACCACCGTCTTCACAGATACGCAGTATTTT
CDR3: CASRRNSGTTTVFTDTQYF

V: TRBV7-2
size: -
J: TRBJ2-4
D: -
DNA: TGTGCCAGCAGCCTCGATGTCTCCCTGGCCAAAAACATTCAGTACTTC
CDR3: CASSLDVSLAKNIQYF

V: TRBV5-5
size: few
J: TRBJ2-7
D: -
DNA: TGTGCCAGCAGCCCGAGTAGGGGGGAGAGAGACGAGCAGTACTTC
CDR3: CASSPSRGERDEQYF

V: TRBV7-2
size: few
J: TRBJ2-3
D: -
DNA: TGTGCCAGCAGCTTAGCGCAGAGGGGGAATACGCAGTATTTT
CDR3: CASSLAQRGNTQYF

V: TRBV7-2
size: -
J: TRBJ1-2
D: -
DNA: TGTGCCAGCAGCTTAGGGCCTGGAGGGGCTGAGACCTTC
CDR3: CASSLGPGGAETF

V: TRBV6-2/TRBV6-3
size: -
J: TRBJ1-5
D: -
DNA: TGTGCCAGCAGTTACTCGCAGGGATCTCAGCCCCAGCATTTT
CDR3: CASSYSQGSQPQHF

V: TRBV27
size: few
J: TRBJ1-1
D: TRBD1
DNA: TGTGCCAGCAGCCCATACACGACGGGACAGGGTCTTACCCGAGCTTTCTTT
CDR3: CASSPYTTGQGLTRAFF

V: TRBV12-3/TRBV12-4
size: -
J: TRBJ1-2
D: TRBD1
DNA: TGTGCCAGCAGATCGACCAATCTTGACAGGGGCGGCTATGGCTACACCTTC
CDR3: CASRSTNLDRGGYGYTF

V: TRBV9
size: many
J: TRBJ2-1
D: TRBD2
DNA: TGTGCCAGCAGCGTAGGCCTAGCGGAGTACAATGAGCAGTTCTTC
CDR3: CASSVGLAEYNEQFF

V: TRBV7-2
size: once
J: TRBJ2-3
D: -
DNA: TGTGCCAGCAGCTTAAGGGGAGACCAAGGCCACACAGATACGCAGTATTTT
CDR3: CASSLRGDQGHTDTQYF

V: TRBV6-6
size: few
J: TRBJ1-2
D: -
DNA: TGTGCCAGCATACCCCCAGGCTTCTATGGCTACACCTTC
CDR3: CASIPPGFYGYTF

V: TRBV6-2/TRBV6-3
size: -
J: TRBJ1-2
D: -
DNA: TGTGCCAGCGGTAGGGGACTACGGTATGGCTACACCTTC
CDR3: CASGRGLRYGYTF

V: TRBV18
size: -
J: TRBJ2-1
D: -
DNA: TGTGCCAGCTCCCATGGACGGGGAAACAATGAGCAGTTCTTC
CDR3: CASSHGRGNNEQFF

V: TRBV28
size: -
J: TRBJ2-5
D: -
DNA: TGTGCCAGCAGTGGACACGCCCAAGAGACCCAGTACTTC
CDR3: CASSGHAQETQYF

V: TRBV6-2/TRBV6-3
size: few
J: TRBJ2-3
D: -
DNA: TGTGCCAGCAGGAAGACAATCGATTCAACAGATACGCAGTATTTT
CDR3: CASRKTIDSTDTQYF

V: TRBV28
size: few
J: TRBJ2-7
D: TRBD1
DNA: TGTGCCAGCAGCCCCCCCGGACAGGGGGGTTCCTACGAGCAGTACTTC
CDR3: CASSPPGQGGSYEQYF

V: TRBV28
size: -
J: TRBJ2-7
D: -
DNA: TGTGCCAGCAGCCAGGCGGGACAGCTCTACTACGAGCAGTACTTC
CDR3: CASSQAGQLYYEQYF

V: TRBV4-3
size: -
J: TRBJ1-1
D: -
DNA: TGCGCCAGCAGCCAAGGCTGGCGGGGCACTGAAGCTTTCTTT
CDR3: CASSQGWRGTEAFF

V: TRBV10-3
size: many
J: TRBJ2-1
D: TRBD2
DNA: TGTGCCATCAGACTAGCGGGAGGGAATGAGCAGTTCTTC
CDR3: CAIRLAGGNEQFF

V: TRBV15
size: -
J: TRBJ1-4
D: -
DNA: TGTGCCACCAGCAGAGTACAGCTCGAAAAACTGTTTTTT
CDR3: CATSRVQLEKLFF

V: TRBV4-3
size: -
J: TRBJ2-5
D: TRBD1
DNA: TGCGCCAGCAGCCAAGAGAACAGGGGGCTAGAGACCCAGTACTTC
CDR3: CASSQENRGLETQYF

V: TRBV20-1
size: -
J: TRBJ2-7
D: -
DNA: TGCAGTGCTAGAGAGGGGACCGGCTCCTACGAGCAGTACTTC
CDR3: CSAREGTGSYEQYF

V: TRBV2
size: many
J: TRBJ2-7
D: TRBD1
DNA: TGTGCCAGCAGTGAACCACCCGGGACAGATACCCCGAACCTCTACGAGCAGTACTTC
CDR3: CASSEPPGTDTPNLYEQYF

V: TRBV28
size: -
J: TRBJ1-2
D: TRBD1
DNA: TGTGCCAGCAGTACCCCTGCAGGGGGCGAGTATGGCTACACCTTC
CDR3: CASSTPAGGEYGYTF

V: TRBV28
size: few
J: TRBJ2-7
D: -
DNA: TGTGCCAGCAGAAATAGGTACTACGAGCAGTACTTC
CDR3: CASRNRYYEQYF

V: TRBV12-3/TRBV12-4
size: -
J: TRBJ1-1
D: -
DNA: TGTGCCAGCAGTTTTACAGGGATGGCCACTGAAGCTTTCTTT
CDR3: CASSFTGMATEAFF

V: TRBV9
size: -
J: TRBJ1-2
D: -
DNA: TGTGCCAGCAGCGTAGAATTTGACAGCTATTACACCTTC
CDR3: CASSVEFDSYYTF

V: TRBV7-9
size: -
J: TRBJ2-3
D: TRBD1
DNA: TGTGCCAGCAGCTTAGTAGTCAGGGGGCATGGAGATACGCAGTATTTT
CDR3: CASSLVVRGHGDTQYF

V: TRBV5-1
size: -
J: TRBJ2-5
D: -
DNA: TGCGCCAGCGGTTTAGCGTCGGGGGAGACCCAGTACTTC
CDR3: CASGLASGETQYF

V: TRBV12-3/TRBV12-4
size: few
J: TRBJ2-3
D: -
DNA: TGTGCCAGCAGTTTAGCGGGACTCGGCACAGATACGCAGTATTTT
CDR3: CASSLAGLGTDTQYF

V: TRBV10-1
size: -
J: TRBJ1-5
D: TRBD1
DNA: TGCGCCAGCAGTTCCGGGACAGGGAAAGCCCAGCCCCAGCATTTT
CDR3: CASSSGTGKAQPQHF